Listed below are T cell receptor beta chains from one sample, sequenced in a study of shared clonotypes between healthy human individuals. The table came from immunoSEQ multiplex PCR; TCRdb's copy has only in-frame clones and leaves some out. The sample consists of approximately 2.4 million clones, almost 96% of them appearing once. Input material: naive CD4+ T cells sorted from blood. These receptor sequences come from a man between 18 and 35 years old in good health. CDR3s include the opening cysteine and the closing phenylalanine or tryptophan. A D gene is named only where the DNA matches it firmly. Only some rows state a clone size, as once, few, many or a class for expanded clones.

size	D	V	J	CDR3	DNA
-	-	TRBV6-6	TRBJ2-3	CASSAGSASTDTQYF	TGTGCCAGCAGTGCCGGTTCGGCATCCACAGATACGCAGTATTTT
-	-	TRBV2	TRBJ1-5	CASSDLNSNQPQHF	TGTGCCAGCAGTGACCTTAATAGCAATCAGCCCCAGCATTTT
-	TRBD2	TRBV6-7	TRBJ2-7	CASSYSWRTSPYEQYF	TGTGCCAGCAGTTACTCGTGGCGGACTAGCCCCTACGAGCAGTACTTC
-	-	TRBV10-3	TRBJ2-7	CAISEGFEQYF	TGTGCCATCAGTGAAGGGTTCGAGCAGTACTTC
-	-	TRBV19	TRBJ1-1	CASNYRGGLMNTEAFF	TGTGCCAGTAATTATCGTGGGGGGCTTATGAACACTGAAGCTTTCTTT
-	-	TRBV28	TRBJ2-6	CASVGSSGANVLTF	TGTGCCAGCGTAGGGTCCTCTGGGGCCAACGTCCTGACTTTC
-	-	TRBV28	TRBJ1-2	CASSLFSPGEGGYGYTF	TGTGCCAGCAGTTTATTCTCTCCCGGGGAAGGAGGGTATGGCTACACCTTC
-	TRBD2	TRBV7-8	TRBJ2-3	CASSLAGGRTDTQYF	TGTGCCAGCAGCCTAGCGGGAGGGCGGACAGATACGCAGTATTTT
-	-	TRBV28	TRBJ1-2	CASSLNRILGGYTF	TGTGCCAGCAGTTTAAACAGGATACTGGGTGGCTACACCTTC
once	TRBD1	TRBV6-6	TRBJ2-7	CATTSGGQGGYEQYF	TGTGCCACCACCTCCGGGGGACAGGGCGGCTACGAGCAGTACTTC
few	-	TRBV30	TRBJ1-5	CAWSVPSGSSRHF	TGTGCCTGGAGTGTACCGAGCGGGAGCTCACGGCATTTT
-	TRBD1	TRBV7-8	TRBJ2-7	CASSSTPGKGAPYEQYF	TGTGCCAGCAGCTCCACCCCTGGAAAGGGGGCACCCTACGAGCAGTACTTC
-	-	TRBV7-2	TRBJ1-6	CASSLVQGGGSPLHF	TGTGCCAGCAGCTTAGTTCAGGGAGGGGGTTCACCCCTCCACTTT
-	-	TRBV6-1	TRBJ2-1	CASRTTDYSGEQFF	TGTGCCAGCAGAACTACGGACTACTCCGGTGAGCAGTTCTTC
-	-	TRBV10-3	TRBJ1-5	CAISESNEKGKGTPEHF	TGTGCCATCAGTGAGTCGAATGAAAAGGGAAAGGGAACCCCGGAGCATTTT
-	-	TRBV7-3	TRBJ1-1	CASSLRAGRTEAFF	TGTGCCAGCAGCTTAAGAGCAGGACGCACTGAAGCTTTCTTT
-	-	TRBV10-1	TRBJ1-5	CASIRRERWGYSNQPQHF	TGCGCCAGCATCCGAAGGGAGAGGTGGGGTTATAGCAATCAGCCCCAGCATTTT
-	-	TRBV5-1	TRBJ1-1	CASSYTLGTPRADTEAFF	TGCGCCAGCAGCTACACCCTTGGGACTCCTCGAGCCGACACTGAAGCTTTCTTT
-	-	TRBV4-1	TRBJ1-1	CASSQFPKRTSGTEAFF	TGCGCCAGCAGCCAATTTCCAAAACGGACTTCCGGGACTGAAGCTTTCTTT
-	TRBD1	TRBV28	TRBJ1-6	CASSPSGQGNSPLHF	TGTGCCAGCAGTCCCTCGGGACAGGGTAATTCACCCCTCCACTTT
-	-	TRBV29-1	TRBJ1-2	CSALTGSGYTF	TGCAGCGCCCTAACCGGGAGCGGCTACACCTTC
-	-	TRBV30	TRBJ2-6	CAFRGSGANVLTF	TGTGCCTTTAGGGGCTCTGGGGCCAACGTCCTGACTTTC
once	-	TRBV6-5	TRBJ1-1	CASSYKTSTEAFF	TGTGCCAGCAGTTACAAGACCTCCACTGAAGCTTTCTTT
-	TRBD2	TRBV2	TRBJ2-7	CASTLAGTSYEQYF	TGTGCCAGCACCCTAGCGGGTACCTCCTACGAGCAGTACTTC
once	-	TRBV6-5	TRBJ2-7	CASTRDPLHYEQYF	TGTGCCAGCACCCGGGACCCGCTGCACTACGAGCAGTACTTC
-	-	TRBV12-5	TRBJ1-1	CASGTARENTEAFF	TGTGCTAGTGGTACCGCACGGGAGAACACTGAAGCTTTCTTT